These 14 T cell receptor beta chains were sequenced from one sample in a study of metastatic and nonmetastatic thyroid tumors. Until they underwent thyroid surgery, no patient had received any treatment. TCRdb re-called clones via MiXCR from the PCR reads. The table shows more than 40,000 clones, with 16% occurring only once. Sequenced material: blood. The receptor source for this set is a female donor with papillary thyroid cancer or a benign thyroid nodule (not recorded which). Some clones in this sample may be carry-over from other donors' samples.

There are many counts of this clone. V gene TRBV30 combines with J gene TRBJ2-7; 11 nucleotides line up with TRBD2. From germline, CDR1 is GTSNPN and CDR2 SVGIG (reference sequence). The CDR3 covers 15 residues. The V segment lost 2 bases and the J segment 1 base; nucleotides outside the gene matches: 4. This CDR3 is CAWSRLAGGSYEQYF. The CDR3 region has the DNA TGTGCCTGGAGTAGGCTAGCGGGAGGATCCTACGAGCAGTACTTC.

This clone has a count of ten or more. The chain links TRBV5-5 to TRBJ1-1; the D is unclear. V was trimmed by 0 bases and J by 5 bases, leaving 8 bases between them. In germline, CDR1 is SGHKS, CDR2 YYEKEE (reference sequence). The CDR3 contains 13 residues. The CDR3 loop reads CASSLVGQTEAFF. The CDR3 region has the DNA TGTGCCAGCAGCTTGGTCGGGCAGACTGAAGCTTTCTTT.

This clone was detected many times. The chain uses TRBV3-1 and TRBJ2-7, with 7 bases identical to TRBD1. The V gene's germline CDR1 is LGHDT and CDR2 YNNKEL (reference sequence). V lost 5 bases and J lost 2; bases outside the gene matches: 6. The CDR3 totals 14 residues. The CDR3 spells CASSNRDSPYEQYF. CDR3 DNA sequence: TGTGCCAGCAGCAACCGGGACAGTCCCTACGAGCAGTACTTC.

This clone was seen ten or more times. The chain joins TRBV28 to TRBJ1-5; D call uncertain. Germline CDR1 is MDHEN and CDR2 is SYDVKM. V was pared by 5 bases and J by 3 bases, with 11 bases between. This CDR3 is 14 amino acids long. CDR3 DNA: TGTGCCAGCAGTCTACCAGGAATCAATCAGCCCCAGCATTTT. It codes for CASSLPGINQPQHF.

With respect to this clone: The missing conserved phenylalanine or tryptophan at the end of this CDR3 makes a read error likely. V is TRBV19 and J is TRBJ2-2; TRBD1 matches at 11 bases. Germline V gene lookup returns CDR1 LNHDA and CDR2 SQIVND (reference sequence). The CDR3 has 15 residues. J was trimmed by 3 bases and V by 5 bases; bases with no gene match: 2. The CDR3 spells CASSPGQGDTGELFI. The CDR3 nucleotides read TGTGCCAGTAGTCCGGGACAGGGGGACACCGGGGAGCTGTTTATT.

V gene TRBV28 combines with J gene TRBJ1-1; 7 bases are shared with TRBD1. After removal of 2 bases from V and 2 bases from J, the junction contained 11 bases not matched to a gene. The length of the CDR3 is 17 residues. Per germline, CDR1 MDHEN and CDR2 SYDVKM. CDR3 sequence: CASSLMWPGGFNTEAFF. In nucleotides, the CDR3 is TGTGCCAGCAGTTTAATGTGGCCAGGGGGGTTTAACACTGAAGCTTTCTTT.

This clone has a count of ten or more. Other DNA sequences in this sample translate to the same CDR3. The CDR3 DNA reads TGCAGTGCTAGGGCTCCGGGGCTGCTGAGGAACGAGCAGTACTTC. Encoded protein: CSARAPGLLRNEQYF. The chain combines TRBV20-1 with TRBJ2-7, with D tentatively TRBD1 or TRBD2 (5 bases each). V was pared by 3 bases and J by 5 bases, with 20 bases between. The CDR3 has 15 residues. The germline V gene has CDR1 DFQATT and CDR2 SNEGSKA (reference sequence).

This clone has ten or more counts. V usage is TRBV29-1 and J usage is TRBJ1-1; a possible D gene is TRBD1 (5 bases). V was pared by 4 bases and J by 0 bases, with 18 bases between. Germline CDR1 and CDR2: SQVTM and ANQGSEA. The CDR3 sequence is 16 residues long. The chain's CDR3 is CSVGDEGHRMNTEAFF. The CDR3 coding sequence is TGCAGCGTTGGTGATGAAGGACACAGGATGAACACTGAAGCTTTCTTT.

V is TRBV25-1 and J is TRBJ1-1; no definite D call. The length of the CDR3 is 13 residues. CDR1 and CDR2 from the germline V gene are MGHDK and SYGVNS. V was clipped by 5 bases and J by 5 bases, with 12 bases between them. Here the CDR3 DNA reads TGTGCCAGCAGTCGAGGGCGGATAACTGAAGCTTTCTTT. Amino acid sequence: CASSRGRITEAFF.

This clone has a count of ten or more. The V gene is TRBV2, the J gene TRBJ1-1; 7 bases agree with TRBD1. There are 14 residues in the CDR3. The trim removed 6 bases at V and 4 bases at J, leaving 8 bases unmatched. The germline V gene has CDR1 SNHLY and CDR2 FYNNEI. CDR3 bases: TGTGCCAGCAGAGCCGACAGGGTAGGCACTGAAGCTTTCTTT. Its translation is CASRADRVGTEAFF.

This clone has just a few counts. This may stem from a read error, because a much larger clone lies one nucleotide away. This chain connects TRBV10-3 to TRBJ2-5; D is unclear. This CDR3 has 13 amino acids. V was shortened by 4 bases and J by 3 bases, with 9 bases between the two germline ends. The V gene's germline CDR1 is ENHRY and CDR2 SYGVKD. DNA of the CDR3: TGTGCCATCAGTGTGGACGGAGAAGAGACCCAGTACTTC. Protein product: CAISVDGEETQYF.

The genes are TRBV6-2 or TRBV6-3 and TRBJ1-1; D not certain. Germline lookup yields CDR1 MNHEY and CDR2 SVGEGT. This CDR3 has 13 residues. Trimming stripped 5 bases from V and 5 bases from J, with 12 bases between. The CDR3 coding sequence is TGTGCCAGCAGTCCTACCCTTTCGACTGAAGCTTTCTTT. It translates to CASSPTLSTEAFF.

This clone was seen at least ten times. V gene TRBV6-1 combines with J gene TRBJ2-2; 9 bases match TRBD1. The CDR3 runs to 14 residues. Germline-derived CDR1 and CDR2 are MNHNS and SASEGT. Germline trimming cut 8 bases from V and 7 bases from J; bases unmatched to any gene: 8. CDR3 region: CASHRGQDGGELFF. The CDR3 DNA sequence: TGTGCCAGCCACAGGGGGCAGGACGGCGGGGAGCTGTTTTTT.

This clone was seen ten or more times. CDR3 amino acids: CASSWGWQPQHF. In DNA, the CDR3 is TGTGCCAGCAGTTGGGGGTGGCAGCCCCAGCATTTT. The V gene is TRBV28, the J gene TRBJ1-5; D might be TRBD1 (5 bases). Germline V gene lookup returns CDR1 MDHEN and CDR2 SYDVKM. The CDR3 is 12 residues long. Trimming took off 4 bases at V and 7 bases at J, with 8 bases between the two ends.